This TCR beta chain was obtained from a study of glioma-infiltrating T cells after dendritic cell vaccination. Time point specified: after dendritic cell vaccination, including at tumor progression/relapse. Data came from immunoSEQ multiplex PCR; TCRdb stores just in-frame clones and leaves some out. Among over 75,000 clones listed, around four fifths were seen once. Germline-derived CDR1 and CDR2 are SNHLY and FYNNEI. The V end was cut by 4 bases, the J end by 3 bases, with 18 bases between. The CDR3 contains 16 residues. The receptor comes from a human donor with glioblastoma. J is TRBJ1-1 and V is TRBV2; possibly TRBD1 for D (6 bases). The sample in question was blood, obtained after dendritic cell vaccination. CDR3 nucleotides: TGTGCCAGCAGTGTTACGGGAGGGGGTCCGTACACTGAAGCTTTCTTT. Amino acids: CASSVTGGGPYTEAFF.